This TCR beta chain comes out of a study of cytomegalovirus exposure and HLA in healthy donors. 13 Jbeta primers and 60 Vbeta primers were used for the PCR. The assay was immunoSEQ multiplex PCR, and TCRdb's table has in-frame clones only and misses some. This sample carries around 200,000 clones, roughly 76% of them seen once, and the ten largest clones take 6.3%. Notes on the study in general: Sequencing likely produced, as an artifact, a cluster of highly shared sequence variants. In an earlier analysis, most TCR beta V segments were productive about 87% or about 30% of the time. The study flagged roughly 160 TCR beta chains as cytomegalovirus-associated.

The CDR3 runs 18 residues. Trimming took 0 bases from V and 2 from J; bases not matched to a gene: 9. Germline V gives CDR1 SNHLY, CDR2 FYNNEI. Note on this clone: Its antigen remains unidentified.

The chain joins TRBV2 to TRBJ2-7, with TRBD2 matching 11 bases. The sequenced sample was PBMCs. This sequence was found in a man aged 40-55 years in good health and CMV-seropositive. In DNA, the CDR3 is TGTGCCAGCAGTGAAGCTGTGACTAGCGGGGCCGCGCCCTACGAGCAGTACTTC. Amino acid sequence: CASSEAVTSGAAPYEQYF. The full variable domain, rest sourced from reference TRBV2 and TRBJ2-7, is EPEVTQTPSHQVTQMGQEVILRCVPISNHLYFYWYRQILGQKVEFLVSFYNNEISEKSEIFDDQFSVERPDGSNFTLKIRSTKLEDSAMYFCASSEAVTSGAAPYEQYFGPGTRLTVT.